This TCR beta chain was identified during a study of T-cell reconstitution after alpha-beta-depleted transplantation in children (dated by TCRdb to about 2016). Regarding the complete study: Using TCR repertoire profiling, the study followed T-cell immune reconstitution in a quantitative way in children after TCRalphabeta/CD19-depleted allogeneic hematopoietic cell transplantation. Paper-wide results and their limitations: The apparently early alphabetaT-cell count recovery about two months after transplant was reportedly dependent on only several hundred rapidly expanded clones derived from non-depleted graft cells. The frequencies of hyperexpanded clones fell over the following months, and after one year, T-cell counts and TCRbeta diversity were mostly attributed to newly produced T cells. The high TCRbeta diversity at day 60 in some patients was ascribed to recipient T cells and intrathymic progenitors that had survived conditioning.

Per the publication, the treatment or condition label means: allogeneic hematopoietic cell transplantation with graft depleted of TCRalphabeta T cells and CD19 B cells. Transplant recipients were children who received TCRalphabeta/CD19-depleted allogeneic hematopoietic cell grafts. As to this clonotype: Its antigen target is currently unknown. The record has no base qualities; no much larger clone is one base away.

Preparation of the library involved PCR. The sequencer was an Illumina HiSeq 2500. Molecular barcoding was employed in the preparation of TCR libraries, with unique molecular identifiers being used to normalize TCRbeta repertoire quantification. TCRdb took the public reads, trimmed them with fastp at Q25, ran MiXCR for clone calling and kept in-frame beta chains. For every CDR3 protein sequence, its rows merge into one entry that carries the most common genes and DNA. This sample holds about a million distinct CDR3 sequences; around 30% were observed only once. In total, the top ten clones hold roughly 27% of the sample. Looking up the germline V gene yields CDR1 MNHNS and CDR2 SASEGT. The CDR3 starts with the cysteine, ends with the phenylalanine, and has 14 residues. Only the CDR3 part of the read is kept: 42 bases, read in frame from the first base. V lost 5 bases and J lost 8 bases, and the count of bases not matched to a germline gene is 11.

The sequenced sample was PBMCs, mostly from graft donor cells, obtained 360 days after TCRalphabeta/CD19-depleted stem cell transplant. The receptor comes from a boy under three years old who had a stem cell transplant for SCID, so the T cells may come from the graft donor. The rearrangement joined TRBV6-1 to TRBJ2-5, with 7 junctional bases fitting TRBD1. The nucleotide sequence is TGTGCCAGCAGTAGAACTGGACAGGTTTTAACCCAGTACTTC. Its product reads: CASSRTGQVLTQYF.